This TCR beta chain was identified during a study of beta chain features in type 1 diabetes. General study points: Insertions at VDJ junctions were less frequent in type 1 diabetes patients. These patients also deleted more nucleotides at the same junctions. There was a moderate but significant shortening of TCRB CDR3s in all four CD4+ subsets of Type 1 diabetes patients.

The V and J ends lost 6 bases and 4 bases, in that order; junction bases with no gene match: 10. CDR1 SGHTA and CDR2 FQGNSA come from the germline V gene. The CDR3 spans 15 residues. Based on CD45RO/CCR7/CD25/CD127/CD95/CD27, CD4+ regulatory, stem cell-like memory, naive and central memory cells were sorted. Without exception, sorted populations had purity beyond 95%. As concerns this clone: Its antigen is undetermined.

The investigators reverse transcribed all of the isolated RNA, so they sequenced expressed TCRB transcripts. Libraries were prepared by immunoSEQ multiplex PCR; TCRdb keeps only in-frame clonotypes and omits some of them. The sample lists 150,000 to 200,000 clones; 50% to 70% were seen once. This receptor was obtained from a man under 40 with type 1 diabetes. Material for sequencing was naive CD4+ T cells from blood. The chain couples TRBV7-2 to TRBJ2-5; 8 bases are a match to TRBD1. DNA for the CDR3: TGTGCCAGCAGACTAGGACAGGGTGGCGGAGAGACCCAGTACTTC. It is translated as CASRLGQGGGETQYF.